This T cell receptor beta chain was observed in a study of T-cell memory formation after mild COVID-19. The CDR3 sequence is 14 residues long. V was cut by 6 bases and J by 0 bases, with 10 bases left in between. This clonotype came up many times. Its antigen is not known. 5'RACE, which relied on constant-segment primers, yielded TCR alpha and TCR beta cDNA libraries carrying sample barcodes and UMIs. TCRdb redid the calling of the 5' RACE reads with MiXCR, one entry per CDR3 protein. The sample records approximately 300,000 distinct CDR3 sequences, under 8.5% being singletons. Study findings and constraints: Shrinking CD4+ clones were chiefly CM and EM; CD8+ ones were chiefly EMRA. CD4+ bias marked clones expanding day 15 to 37, unlike balanced contracting clones. Memory from before infection featured some responding clones, which suggests cross-reactive memory joined.

The J gene is TRBJ2-3, the V gene TRBV12-3 or TRBV12-4, with no clear D. The clonotype was recovered from a young man who had mild COVID-19 (a few samples of this study predate the infection). Cell type and time point are not known. The sample was PBMCs or a T cell subset sorted from them (not recorded which). CDR3 sequence: CASSLLGSTDTQYF. CDR3 nucleotides: TGTGCCAGCAGCTTGTTGGGTAGCACAGATACGCAGTATTTT.